This T cell receptor beta chain was obtained from a study of shared clonotypes between healthy human individuals. Produced via immunoSEQ multiplex PCR; TCRdb's table is partial and in-frame only. The sample carries around 2,000,000 clones, roughly 96% recorded once. A CD45RA-negative memory subset and a CD45RA+ naive subset were separated from the CD4+ cells. The receptor comes from a man between 18 and 29 years old in good health. Material for sequencing was naive CD4+ T cells sorted from blood. Indicated subset: CD45RA+ positively selected.

The CDR3 DNA is TGTGCCAGCAGTTACGACAGAGGGTCTAGCACAGATACGCAGTATTTT. This translates into CASSYDRGSSTDTQYF. The rearrangement uses TRBV6-5 and TRBJ2-3; either TRBD1 or TRBD2 may supply D (5 bases each). V lost 2 bases, J lost 0 bases, and 12 bases lay in between. Germline CDR1 MNHEY, CDR2 SVGAGI. CDR3 length: 16 residues.